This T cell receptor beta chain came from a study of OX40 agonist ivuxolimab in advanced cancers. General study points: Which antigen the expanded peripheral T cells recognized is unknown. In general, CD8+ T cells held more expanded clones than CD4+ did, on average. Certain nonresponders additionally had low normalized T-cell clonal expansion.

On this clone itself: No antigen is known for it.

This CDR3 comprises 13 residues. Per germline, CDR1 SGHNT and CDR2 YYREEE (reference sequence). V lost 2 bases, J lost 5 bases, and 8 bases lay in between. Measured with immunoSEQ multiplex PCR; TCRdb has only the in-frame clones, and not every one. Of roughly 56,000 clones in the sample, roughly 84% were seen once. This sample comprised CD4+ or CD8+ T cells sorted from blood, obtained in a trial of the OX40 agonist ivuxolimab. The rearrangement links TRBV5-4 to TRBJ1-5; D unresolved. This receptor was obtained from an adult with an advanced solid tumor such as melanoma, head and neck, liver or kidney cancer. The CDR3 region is CASSFDADQPQHF. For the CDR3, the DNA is TGTGCCAGCAGCTTTGACGCCGATCAGCCCCAGCATTTT.